The 23 T cell receptor beta chains presented below share a single source sample, sequenced in a study of T cell repertoires in cytomegalovirus infection. TCRdb processed the reads anew with MiXCR; each CDR3 protein has one entry. The sample includes around 630,000 distinct CDR3 sequences, 20% to 25% seen only once; the top ten take 8%. Input material: CD8+ T cells from PBMCs. The receptors here all came from a human donor in good health (CMV status not recorded). Some clones in this sample may be carry-over from other donors' samples.

CDR3 residues: CASSDSRVPYEQYV. CDR3 bases: TGTGCCAGCAGTGACTCGAGGGTCCCCTACGAGCAGTACGTC. The J gene is TRBJ2-7, the V gene TRBV6-4; perhaps TRBD2 as D (5 bases). The CDR3 covers 14 residues. V dropped 0 bases and J dropped 2 bases, with 8 bases sitting between them. The V gene's germline CDR1 is MRHNA and CDR2 SNTAGT.

This clonotype has only a few counts. CDR3 in amino acids: CASSIDGPGIMNTEAFF. The CDR3 bases are TGTGCCAGTAGTATAGATGGTCCGGGGATCATGAACACTGAAGCTTTCTTT. V and J are TRBV19 and TRBJ1-1; D ambiguous. Germline V lookup: CDR1 LNHDA, CDR2 SQIVND (reference sequence). The CDR3 is made up of 17 amino acids. V was cut by 0 bases and J by 0 bases, with 14 bases left in between.

The V call is TRBV10-3, the J call TRBJ2-1, with D possibly being TRBD2 (7 bases). The CDR3 loop spans 15 amino acids. Trimming removed 2 bases at V and 8 bases at J, with 16 bases between. Germline CDR1 and CDR2: ENHRY and SYGVKD. The CDR3, as DNA: TGTGCCATCAGTGAGGAAGTGGGGGGGCGAGATGAGCAGTTCTTC. The encoded protein is CAISEEVGGRDEQFF.

V gene TRBV4-2 combines with J gene TRBJ2-1; 7 nucleotides align to TRBD1. This CDR3 region has 15 residues. CDR1 is LGHNA and CDR2 is YNFKEQ in the germline V gene. V dropped 0 bases and J dropped 6; count of bases not matched to a gene: 5. CDR3 in DNA: TGTGCCAGCAGCCAAGAGGGACAGCTTGGCAATGAGCAGTTCTTC. It yields the protein CASSQEGQLGNEQFF.

The genes are TRBV6-6 and TRBJ2-2; 7 bases are shared with TRBD2. Germline V gene sequence: CDR1 MNHNY, CDR2 SVGAGI (reference sequence). The J segment lost 4 bases and the V segment lost 5 bases, leaving 16 bases of the junction unmatched. The CDR3 runs to 18 residues. CDR3 DNA: TGTGCCAGCAGTATAGCGACGACTAGCCTGTTTGTCACCGGGGAGCTGTTTTTT. Protein: CASSIATTSLFVTGELFF.

This clonotype was detected a few times. This chain links TRBV5-6 with TRBJ2-3, with D perhaps TRBD1 or TRBD2 (5 bases each). This CDR3 has 15 residues. Trimming pared 1 base from V and 2 bases from J, leaving 11 bases between. From germline, CDR1 is SGHDT and CDR2 YYEEEE. In DNA, the CDR3 is TGTGCCAGCAGCTTGTCGTGGGACCACACAGATACGCAGTATTTT. Its protein is CASSLSWDHTDTQYF.

This clonotype was seen once. A junction boundary mismatches the germline segment, possibly from a read error. The rearrangement links TRBV5-6 to TRBJ2-7; D gene uncertain. The CDR3 consists of 12 residues. Germline values: CDR1 SGHDT, CDR2 YYEEEE. This chain's CDR3 is CVSSQQVREQYF. The CDR3 bases are TGTGTCAGCAGCCAACAAGTGAGGGAGCAGTACTTC.

This clonotype was recorded many times. One end of the junction varies from germline; a read error may be responsible. The chain uses TRBV7-7 and TRBJ2-1; D ambiguous. The CDR3 has 14 amino acids. Germline loops: CDR1 SSHAT, CDR2 FNYEAQ (reference sequence). The CDR3 region is CASSPTVAYNEQFF. CDR3 DNA: TGTGCTAGCAGCCCTACGGTAGCCTACAATGAGCAGTTCTTC.

This clonotype showed up just a few times. V gene TRBV6-1 combines with J gene TRBJ2-3; D uncertain. The V and J ends lost 0 bases and 9 bases respectively, with 7 bases between them. The germline V gene has CDR1 MNHNS and CDR2 SASEGT. There are 12 residues in the CDR3. CDR3 in amino acids: CASSEAELTQYF. CDR3 nucleotide sequence: TGTGCCAGCAGTGAAGCGGAACTAACGCAGTATTTT.

In the case of this clonotype: A much larger clone lies a single base off, so this may be a read error. The gene calls are TRBV15 and TRBJ2-2; no clear D. CDR3 length: 15 residues. Germline CDR1 LNHNV, CDR2 YYDKDF (reference sequence). The CDR3 loop is CVTSRDRAKTGELFF. CDR3 in DNA: TGTGTCACCAGCAGAGATCGGGCGAAAACCGGGGAGCTGTTTTTT. Full variable domain (outside the CDR3, taken from reference TRBV15 and TRBJ2-2): DAMVIQNPRYQVTQFGKPVTLSCSQTLNHNVMYWYQQKSSQAPKLLFHYYDKDFNNEADTPDNFQSRRPNTSFCFLDIRSPGLGDTAMYLCVTSRDRAKTGELFFGEGSRLTVL.

The chain uses TRBV11-2 and TRBJ2-1, with D unresolved. Germline assignment: CDR1 SGHAT and CDR2 FQNNGV. The CDR3 length is 13 residues. V lost 4 bases, J lost 15 bases, and 19 bases lay in between. CDR3 amino acids: CASSSDPGPWGFF. The CDR3 nucleotides are TGTGCCAGCAGCTCGGACCCGGGTCCGTGGGGGTTCTTC.

The table lists this clonotype with many counts. The chain is built from TRBV2 and TRBJ2-5; no firm D call. Deletions cut 1 base from V and 5 bases from J, with 14 bases between. This CDR3 has 15 amino acids. CDR1 SNHLY and CDR2 FYNNEI come from the germline V gene. CDR3 amino acids: CASSEEGTPRETQYF. In DNA, the CDR3 is TGTGCCAGCAGTGAAGAGGGTACCCCCCGGGAGACCCAGTACTTC.

A few counts support this clonotype. The chain recombines TRBV18 with TRBJ2-3; D ambiguous. CDR1 and CDR2 from the germline V gene are KGHSH and LQKENI. CDR3 length equals 13 residues. V lost 3 bases and J lost 4, with 8 bases in between. The CDR3 nucleotides are TGTGCCAGCTCACCGTCGTCCTCAGATACGCAGTATTTT. Encoded protein: CASSPSSSDTQYF.

The chain uses TRBV6-8 and TRBJ2-7; the match to TRBD2 covers 7 bases. Germline loops: CDR1 MNHGY, CDR2 SAAAGT. The ends lost 2 bases at V and 0 bases at J; junction bases unmatched: 1. The CDR3 sequence is 14 residues long. CDR3 sequence (DNA): TGTGCCAGCAGTTACGGGGGGGACTCCTACGAGCAGTACTTC. Encoded protein: CASSYGGDSYEQYF.

The chain has TRBV6-5 and TRBJ1-6; D perhaps matches TRBD1 (6 bases). The V gene lost 7 bases and the J gene lost 7 bases, with 11 bases spanning the gap. The germline gives CDR1 MNHEY, CDR2 SVGAGI. The CDR3 consists of 13 residues. Here the CDR3 DNA reads TGTGCCAGCACGGGGGCGAACAATTCACCCCTCCACTTT. Translated: CASTGANNSPLHF.

This clonotype was detected ten times or more. This rearrangement joins TRBV7-2 to TRBJ1-6; no definite D call. V lost 3 bases and J lost 11, with 8 bases in between. The CDR3 contains 12 residues. Germline V gene data show CDR1 as SGHTA and CDR2 as FQGNSA. The CDR3: CASSLGNPPLHF. DNA of the CDR3: TGTGCCAGCAGCTTGGGGAATCCACCCCTCCACTTT. Supplemented by reference TRBV7-2 and TRBJ1-6, the full variable domain reads GAGVSQSPSNKVTEKGKDVELRCDPISGHTALYWYRQSLGQGLEFLIYFQGNSAPDKSGLPSDRFSAERTGGSVSTLTIQRTQQEDSAVYLCASSLGNPPLHFGNGTRLTVT.

Worth noting for this clonotype: An end of the junction does not agree with germline; a read error may underlie this. The chain uses TRBV5-1 and TRBJ2-7; 8 nucleotides agree with TRBD1. Per germline, CDR1 SGHRS and CDR2 YFSETQ. This CDR3 is 14 amino acids long. The CDR3 nucleotides read TGCGCCAGCACCACCGGACAGGGCCCCTACGTGCAGTACTTC. Its translation is CASTTGQGPYVQYF. Variable domain in full (rest from reference TRBV5-1 and TRBJ2-7): KAGVTQTPRYLIKTRGQQVTLSCSPISGHRSVSWYQQTPGQGLQFLFEYFSETQRNKGNFPGRFSGRQFSNSRSEMNVSTLELGDSALYLCASTTGQGPYVQYFGPGTRLTVT.

V gene TRBV5-1 combines with J gene TRBJ2-4; D may match TRBD1 or TRBD2 (5 bases each). Germline CDR1 SGHRS, CDR2 YFSETQ. V dropped 5 bases and J dropped 6 bases, with 18 bases sitting between them. The CDR3 totals 15 residues. CDR3 sequence reads: CASRGGERGLNIQYF. CDR3 in DNA: TGCGCCAGCAGAGGTGGGGAACGGGGCCTAAACATTCAGTACTTC. Full variable domain (remainder filled in from reference TRBV5-1 and TRBJ2-4): KAGVTQTPRYLIKTRGQQVTLSCSPISGHRSVSWYQQTPGQGLQFLFEYFSETQRNKGNFPGRFSGRQFSNSRSEMNVSTLELGDSALYLCASRGGERGLNIQYFGAGTRLSVL.

This clonotype occurred many times. The V call is TRBV7-2, the J call TRBJ2-2; no reliable D call. Looked up from germline, CDR1 is SGHTA and CDR2 is FQGNSA. This CDR3 comprises 14 residues. V was cut by 5 bases and J by 3 bases, with 10 bases left in between. CDR3 DNA sequence: TGTGCCAGCAGCACGGGTCCTTACACCGGGGAGCTGTTTTTT. Its protein product is CASSTGPYTGELFF. The full variable domain, rest sourced from reference TRBV7-2 and TRBJ2-2, is GAGVSQSPSNKVTEKGKDVELRCDPISGHTALYWYRQSLGQGLEFLIYFQGNSAPDKSGLPSDRFSAERTGGSVSTLTIQRTQQEDSAVYLCASSTGPYTGELFFGEGSRLTVL.

In regard to this clonotype: The germline gene is not matched at one end of the junction; a read error may be the cause. V usage is TRBV5-3 and J usage is TRBJ2-5; D not certain. TRBV5-3 has ORF status, its function being uncertain. There are 15 residues in the CDR3. The CDR3 nucleotides are TGTGCCAGCAGCTTGATGGTTGGTGGGTATGAGACCCAGTACTTC. Protein product: CASSLMVGGYETQYF.

About this clonotype: This sequence may be a read error, since a much larger clone differs from it by one base. The gene calls are TRBV7-8 and TRBJ1-2; 7 bases are shared with TRBD1. This CDR3 comprises 13 residues. Germline-derived CDR1 and CDR2 are SGHVS and FQNEAQ. Here the CDR3 reads CVSSLTGAYGYTF. The CDR3, as DNA: TGTGTCAGCAGTCTCACAGGGGCCTATGGCTACACCTTC. The full variable domain, rest sourced from reference TRBV7-8 and TRBJ1-2, is GAGVSQSPRYKVAKRGQDVALRCDPISGHVSLFWYQQALGQGPEFLTYFQNEAQLDKSGLPSDRFFAERPEGSVSTLKIQRTQQEDSAVYLCVSSLTGAYGYTFGSGTRLTVV.

This clonotype has more than one count but fewer than ten. The chain recombines TRBV27 with TRBJ2-2, with D unclear. Trimming left V 3 bases short and J 5 bases short, with 10 bases between. The CDR3 contains 14 residues. Germline loops: CDR1 MNHEY, CDR2 SMNVEV (reference sequence). CDR3 residues: CASSFGWETGELFF. The CDR3 coding sequence is TGTGCCAGCAGTTTTGGGTGGGAAACCGGGGAGCTGTTTTTT.

In this sample, this clonotype turned up many times. The chain carries TRBV7-8 and TRBJ2-1; weak D call: TRBD1 (6 bases). The germline V gene encodes CDR1 SGHVS and CDR2 FQNEAQ. V lost 6 bases and J 9 bases, leaving 15 bases between the germline ends. The CDR3 is 13 amino acids. The CDR3 DNA reads TGTGCCAGCAGGTCGGACAGTACCGGTGAGCAGTTCTTC. It yields the protein CASRSDSTGEQFF.